The entry that follows covers one T cell receptor beta chain sequence. The data were obtained in a study of beta chain features in type 1 diabetes. The germline V gene encodes CDR1 MDHEN and CDR2 SYDVKM. The CDR3 is made up of 13 amino acids. With 6 bases removed from V and 8 bases from J, the gap between germline ends came to 14 bases. cDNA synthesis used the whole RNA isolate, giving expressed TCRB sequences. Profiling relied on immunoSEQ multiplex PCR, and the TCRdb table lists in-frame clones only, not all of them. Here the sample spans 860,000 or so clones, about 17% being singletons. This clonotype was sampled from a woman younger than 30 in good health. Source material: naive CD4+ T cells from blood. The chain uses TRBV28 and TRBJ2-1; D might be TRBD2 (6 bases). CDR3 sequence reads: CASRMPGLDEQFF. The DNA for the CDR3 is TGTGCCAGCAGGATGCCGGGACTCGATGAGCAGTTCTTC.